One T cell receptor beta chain is described in this entry. This CDR3 is built from 14 residues. Germline V lookup: CDR1 SGHAT, CDR2 FQNNGV. Trimming cost V 5 bases and J 0 bases, with 11 bases left between them. The data derive from a study of T cell changes during pregnancy in multiple sclerosis. Clones were sequenced by immunoSEQ multiplex PCR, and TCRdb holds only the in-frame ones, with some missing. Of tens of thousands of clones listed, just over 90% are singletons. This clonotype was obtained from a female donor in good health, enrolled as a control in a pregnancy study. This chain connects TRBV11-2 to TRBJ2-7, with D perhaps TRBD2 (5 bases). The sequences come from peripheral blood, collected in the second trimester of pregnancy. Here the CDR3 DNA reads TGTGCCAGCAGCAGGGTGGGGAGCTCCTACGAGCAGTACTTC. Protein: CASSRVGSSYEQYF.